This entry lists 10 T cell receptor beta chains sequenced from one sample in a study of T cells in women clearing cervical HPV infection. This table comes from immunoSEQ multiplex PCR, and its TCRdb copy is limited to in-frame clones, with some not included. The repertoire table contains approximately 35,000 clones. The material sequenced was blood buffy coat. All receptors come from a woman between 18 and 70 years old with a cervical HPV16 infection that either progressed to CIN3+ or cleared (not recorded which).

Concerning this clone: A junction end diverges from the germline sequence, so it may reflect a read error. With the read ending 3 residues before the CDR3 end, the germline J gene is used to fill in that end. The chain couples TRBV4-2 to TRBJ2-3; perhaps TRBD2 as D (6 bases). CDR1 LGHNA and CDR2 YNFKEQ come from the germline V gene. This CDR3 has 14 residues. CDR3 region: CASSPGGSTDTQYF. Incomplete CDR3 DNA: TGCGCCAGCAGCCCCGGGGGTAGCACAGATACG.

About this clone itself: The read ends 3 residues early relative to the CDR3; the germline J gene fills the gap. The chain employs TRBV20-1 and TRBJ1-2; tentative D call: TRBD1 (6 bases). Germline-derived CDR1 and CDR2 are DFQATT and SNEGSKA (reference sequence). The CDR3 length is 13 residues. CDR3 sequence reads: CSAIGGGTDTYTF. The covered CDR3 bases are TGCAGTGCTATAGGGGGGGGCACAGATACC.

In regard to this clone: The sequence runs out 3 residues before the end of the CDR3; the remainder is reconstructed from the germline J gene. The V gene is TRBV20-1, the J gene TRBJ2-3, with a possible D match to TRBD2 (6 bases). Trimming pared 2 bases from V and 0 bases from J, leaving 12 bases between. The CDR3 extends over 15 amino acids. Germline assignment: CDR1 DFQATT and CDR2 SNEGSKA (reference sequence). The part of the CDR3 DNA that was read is TGCAGTGCTAGAAGGCGGGGTTCTAGCACAGATACG. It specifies CSARRRGSSTDT. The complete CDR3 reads CSARRRGSSTDTQYF.

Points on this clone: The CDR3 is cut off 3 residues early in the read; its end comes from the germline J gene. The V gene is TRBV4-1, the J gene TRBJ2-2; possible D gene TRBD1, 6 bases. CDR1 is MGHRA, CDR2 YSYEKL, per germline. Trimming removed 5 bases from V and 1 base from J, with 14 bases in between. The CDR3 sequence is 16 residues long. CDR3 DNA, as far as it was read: TGCGCCAGCAGCGAGGGGGAGAGACAGAACACCGGGGAG. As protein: CASSEGERQNTGE. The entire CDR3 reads CASSEGERQNTGELFF.

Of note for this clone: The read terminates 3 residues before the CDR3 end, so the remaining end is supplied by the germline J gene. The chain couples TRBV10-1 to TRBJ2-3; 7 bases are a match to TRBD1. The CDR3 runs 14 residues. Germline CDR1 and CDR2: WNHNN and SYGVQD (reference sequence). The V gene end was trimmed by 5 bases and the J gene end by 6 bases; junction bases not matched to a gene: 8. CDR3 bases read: TGCGCCAGCAGTTACGACAGGGAACGGGATACG. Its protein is CASSYDRERDT. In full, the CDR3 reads CASSYDRERDTQYF.

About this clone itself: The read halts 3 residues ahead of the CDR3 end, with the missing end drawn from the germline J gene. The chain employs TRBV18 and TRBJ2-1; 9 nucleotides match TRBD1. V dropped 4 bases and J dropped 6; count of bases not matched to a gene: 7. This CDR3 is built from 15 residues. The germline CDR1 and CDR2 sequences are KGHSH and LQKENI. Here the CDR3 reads CASSLQGAFGNEQFF. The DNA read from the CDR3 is TGTGCCAGCTCACTACAGGGGGCGTTTGGCAATGAG.

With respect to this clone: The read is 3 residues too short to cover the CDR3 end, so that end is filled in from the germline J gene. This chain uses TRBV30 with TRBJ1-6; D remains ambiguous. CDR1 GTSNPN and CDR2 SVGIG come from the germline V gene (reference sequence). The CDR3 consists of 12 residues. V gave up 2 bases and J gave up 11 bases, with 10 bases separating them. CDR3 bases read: TGTGCCTGGAGTCAAGACTCAACACCC. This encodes CAWSQDSTP. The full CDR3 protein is CAWSQDSTPLHF.

This CDR3 reads CASSRGTGGGYNEQFF. The DNA read from the CDR3 is TGTGCCAGCTCCCGTGGGACAGGGGGCGGATACAATGAG. This chain connects TRBV18 to TRBJ2-1, with 12 bases matching TRBD1. The sequenced fragment ends 3 residues before the CDR3 boundary, so the rest is inferred from the germline J gene. CDR1 is KGHSH, CDR2 LQKENI, per germline. This CDR3 comprises 16 residues. V lost 6 bases, J lost 4 bases, and 7 bases stayed unmatched.

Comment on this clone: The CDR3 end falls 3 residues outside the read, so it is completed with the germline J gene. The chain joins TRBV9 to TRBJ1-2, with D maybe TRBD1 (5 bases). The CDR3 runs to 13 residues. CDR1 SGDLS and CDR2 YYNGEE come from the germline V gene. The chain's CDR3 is CASSVDQGWGYTF. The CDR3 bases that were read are TGTGCCAGCAGCGTAGATCAGGGTTGGGGC.

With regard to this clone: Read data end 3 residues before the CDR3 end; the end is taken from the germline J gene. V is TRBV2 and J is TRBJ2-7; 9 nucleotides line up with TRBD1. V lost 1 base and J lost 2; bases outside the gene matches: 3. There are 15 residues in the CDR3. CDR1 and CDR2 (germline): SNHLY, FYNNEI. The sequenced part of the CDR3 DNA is TGTGCCAGCAGTGAAGGGACAGGGGTTGCCTACGAG. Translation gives CASSEGTGVAYE. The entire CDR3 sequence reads CASSEGTGVAYEQYF.